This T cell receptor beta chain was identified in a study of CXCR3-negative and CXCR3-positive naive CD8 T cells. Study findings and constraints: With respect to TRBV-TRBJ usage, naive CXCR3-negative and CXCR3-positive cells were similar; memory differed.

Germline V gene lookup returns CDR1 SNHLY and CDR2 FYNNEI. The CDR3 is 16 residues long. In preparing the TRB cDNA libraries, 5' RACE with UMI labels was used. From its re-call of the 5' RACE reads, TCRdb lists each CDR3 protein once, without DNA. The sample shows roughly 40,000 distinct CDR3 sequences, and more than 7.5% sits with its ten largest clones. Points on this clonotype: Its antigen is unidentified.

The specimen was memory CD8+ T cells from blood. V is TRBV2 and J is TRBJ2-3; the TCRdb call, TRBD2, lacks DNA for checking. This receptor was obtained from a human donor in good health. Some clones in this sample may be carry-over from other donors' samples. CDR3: CASSEAQRVYTDTQYF.